These T cell receptor beta chains were read from a single sample in a study of T cell clonotyping in hematopoietic cell transplantation. The data were produced by immunoSEQ multiplex PCR, yet TCRdb's version contains in-frame clones alone and is incomplete. The data hold about 69,000 clones, with around 94% observed a single time. Source material: peripheral blood mononuclear cells. These receptors came from a man aged 45-60 years in good health. Some clones in this sample may be carry-over from other donors' samples. Each CDR3 is given with its conserved first and last residue. The D gene is left open where the match is weak. Not all rows give a size; the values are once, few, many and, for expanded clones, a class.

CDR3nt | CDR3aa | j_gene | d_gene | abundance | v_gene
TGTGCCAGCACCCAGTGGTTTAACCGAAACTACGAGCAGTACTTC | CASTQWFNRNYEQYF | TRBJ2-7 | . | . | TRBV21-1
TGTGCCAGCTCACCAGCCAGGGGCCAGGGGGGCTACACCTTC | CASSPARGQGGYTF | TRBJ1-2 | . | . | TRBV18
TGTGCCAGCAGCCCTGGCGGGGGGACTAACTCCTACGAGCAGTACTTC | CASSPGGGTNSYEQYF | TRBJ2-7 | TRBD2 | once | TRBV5-6
TGCAGCGTTGAGAACATGAACACTGAAGCTTTCTTT | CSVENMNTEAFF | TRBJ1-1 | . | . | TRBV29-1
TGTGCCAGCCGACTTGGGATGAACACTGAAGCTTTCTTT | CASRLGMNTEAFF | TRBJ1-1 | . | . | TRBV7-2
TGCGCCAGCAGTGATCTCGGCCCCTACGAGCAGTACTTC | CASSDLGPYEQYF | TRBJ2-7 | . | . | TRBV10-2
TGTGCCAGCAGCTTGTCCCCGCAGGGCACTGAAGCTTTCTTT | CASSLSPQGTEAFF | TRBJ1-1 | . | . | TRBV5-5
TGTGCCAGCAGCAGTTCGGGGGGGGACTATGGCTACACCTTC | CASSSSGGDYGYTF | TRBJ1-2 | . | . | TRBV6-6
TGTGCCAGCAGCTTGGAAGCAGGAGATACGCAGTATTTT | CASSLEAGDTQYF | TRBJ2-3 | . | . | TRBV7-2
TGTGCCAGCAGTTTGTCCGGTATCGGGGAGCTGTTTTTT | CASSLSGIGELFF | TRBJ2-2 | . | . | TRBV27
TGTGCCAGCAGTAGGAGGACAGGGGTCGCAGATACGCAGTATTTT | CASSRRTGVADTQYF | TRBJ2-3 | TRBD1 | . | TRBV27
TGTGCCAGCAGTTCCCGTTTAGCGGGGGGCTACAATGAGCAGTTCTTC | CASSSRLAGGYNEQFF | TRBJ2-1 | TRBD2 | . | TRBV28
TGTGCCAGCAGCCTCCCCGGGGGCAGAGGTTTTTTT | CASSLPGGRGFF | TRBJ1-1 | . | . | TRBV6-5
TGTGCCAGCAGTTACGCACAGGGTGTCGGGGAGCTGTTTTTT | CASSYAQGVGELFF | TRBJ2-2 | . | . | TRBV6-5
TGTGCCAGCAGTTCCCTCGCTCCCGGGGAGCTGTTTTTT | CASSSLAPGELFF | TRBJ2-2 | . | . | TRBV28
TGTGCCAGCAGCTGGGGCTCGGGAACCCAGTACTTC | CASSWGSGTQYF | TRBJ2-5 | . | . | TRBV7-2
TGTGCCAGCAGTGGGGGATCGGTCTACGAGCAGTACTTC | CASSGGSVYEQYF | TRBJ2-7 | . | . | TRBV6-5
TGTGCCAGTAGTATGGGTAGGGTCTTGGACACCGGGGAGCTGTTTTTT | CASSMGRVLDTGELFF | TRBJ2-2 | . | . | TRBV19
TGTGCCAGCAGCAGGAATAGCGGGATGCGGACCGGGGAGCTGTTTTTT | CASSRNSGMRTGELFF | TRBJ2-2 | TRBD2 | . | TRBV11-2
TGTGCCAGCAAAGGAAAGACCCAGTACTTC | CASKGKTQYF | TRBJ2-5 | . | . | TRBV11-2
TGCAGCGGTGGGACAGGGGTCCACGAGCAGTACTTC | CSGGTGVHEQYF | TRBJ2-7 | TRBD1 | . | TRBV29-1
TGCAGTGCCACAGGGGTGTCGGGCTACACCTTC | CSATGVSGYTF | TRBJ1-2 | TRBD1 | . | TRBV20-1
TGTGCCAGCAGTCTAACAGGGTATCAGCCCCAGCATTTT | CASSLTGYQPQHF | TRBJ1-5 | . | . | TRBV28
TGCAGCGTTGAGTTCGGGGCAACTAATGAAAAACTGTTTTTT | CSVEFGATNEKLFF | TRBJ1-4 | . | . | TRBV29-1
TGTGCCAGCAGCCAAGATAATGGACAAATAGTAGGGTATGGCTACACCTTC | CASSQDNGQIVGYGYTF | TRBJ1-2 | . | . | TRBV14
TGTGCCAGCAGTTTAGGGGGACCGATATCCTACAATGAGCAGTTCTTC | CASSLGGPISYNEQFF | TRBJ2-1 | . | . | TRBV28
TGTGCCAGCAGTTTCCGCACGAACACTGAAGCTTTCTTT | CASSFRTNTEAFF | TRBJ1-1 | . | . | TRBV28
TGTGCCAGTAGTAAGGCCGGGACGGTGAACACTGAAGCTTTCTTT | CASSKAGTVNTEAFF | TRBJ1-1 | . | . | TRBV19
TGCAGTGCTAGATTCACAGATACGCAGTATTTT | CSARFTDTQYF | TRBJ2-3 | . | . | TRBV20-1
TGCGCCAGCAGCTCGGGTCGTACAGGGGTGGACTATGGCTACACCTTC | CASSSGRTGVDYGYTF | TRBJ1-2 | TRBD1 | . | TRBV5-1
TGCGCCAGCAGCCAAGAAACTAGCAGATCCTACGAGCAGTACTTC | CASSQETSRSYEQYF | TRBJ2-7 | . | . | TRBV4-3
TGTGCCAGCAGTTTGGGGGGACTCTCGTTGCCCGCTACCAATAGCAATCAGCCCCAGCATTTT | CASSLGGLSLPATNSNQPQHF | TRBJ1-5 | . | . | TRBV28
TGTGCCAGCAGCCCGGGACAAGGGAGCACAGATACGCAGTATTTT | CASSPGQGSTDTQYF | TRBJ2-3 | . | . | TRBV11-2
TGCGCCAGCGGCCTGGGACAGGGGAAAGAAGAGACCCAGTACTTC | CASGLGQGKEETQYF | TRBJ2-5 | TRBD1 | . | TRBV5-1
TGTGCCAGCGGCAGTCCGGGACTAGCTATAGAGCAGTACTTC | CASGSPGLAIEQYF | TRBJ2-7 | TRBD2 | . | TRBV7-2
TGTGCCAGCAGCACCGGGACAGGGGCGAGGGCTTTCTTT | CASSTGTGARAFF | TRBJ1-1 | TRBD1 | . | TRBV7-2
TGTGCCACCAGCAGAGCAAGACTAGCGGGTCCGAACACCGGGGAGCTGTTTTTT | CATSRARLAGPNTGELFF | TRBJ2-2 | TRBD2 | . | TRBV15
TGCGCCAGCAGCCAAGAATCCCTAAGCAATCAGCCCCAGCATTTT | CASSQESLSNQPQHF | TRBJ1-5 | . | . | TRBV4-1
TGTGCCAGCAGTCAAACTAGCGGAAGCTCCTACGAGCAGTACTTC | CASSQTSGSSYEQYF | TRBJ2-7 | TRBD2 | once | TRBV28
TGTGCCAGCAGAATGACAGGGGGCCACGGGGAGCTGTTTTTT | CASRMTGGHGELFF | TRBJ2-2 | TRBD1 | . | TRBV7-9
TGTGCCAGCAGTTGGATCCCAGCCAATGAGCAGTTCTTC | CASSWIPANEQFF | TRBJ2-1 | . | . | TRBV27
TGTGCCAGCAGTCCCGGGACAGGGGCGTGGAAGGGCTACACCTTC | CASSPGTGAWKGYTF | TRBJ1-2 | TRBD1 | . | TRBV27
TGTGCCAGCAGTTTTACGCAGATCAGTGAAGCTTTCTTT | CASSFTQISEAFF | TRBJ1-1 | . | . | TRBV28
TGTGCCAGCAGTTTATATGACCGCGGGAAGGGCTATGGCTACACCTTC | CASSLYDRGKGYGYTF | TRBJ1-2 | . | once | TRBV6-5
TGTGCCAGCAGCTTGAACGGTCCCCTCGGCTACACCTTC | CASSLNGPLGYTF | TRBJ1-2 | . | . | TRBV5-6
TGTGCCAGCAGCTTGGACAGCTATGGCTACACCTTC | CASSLDSYGYTF | TRBJ1-2 | . | . | TRBV7-2
TGTGCCATCAGTGGGCCCAACGAGGGGGCCGGGGAGCTGTTTTTT | CAISGPNEGAGELFF | TRBJ2-2 | . | once | TRBV10-3
TGTGCCAGCAGCCGCCGGCAGGGCTTAGAGACCCAGTACTTC | CASSRRQGLETQYF | TRBJ2-5 | . | . | TRBV7-2
TGCGCCAGCAGCCAAGTAGCCGGGACTCACTCCTACGAGCAGTACTTC | CASSQVAGTHSYEQYF | TRBJ2-7 | . | . | TRBV4-1
TGTGCCATCAGTGCAGGTAGGGGACAGGGGGCCTACGAGCAGTACTTC | CAISAGRGQGAYEQYF | TRBJ2-7 | TRBD1 | . | TRBV10-3
TGTGCCAGTAGTATGTACCGGGAAACTATTGAAGCTTTCTTT | CASSMYRETIEAFF | TRBJ1-1 | . | once | TRBV19
TGTGCCAGCAGCCCTTCCGTCGGGGCAGGGACGTCCAATGAGCAGTTCTTC | CASSPSVGAGTSNEQFF | TRBJ2-1 | . | . | TRBV11-1
TGTGCCAGCAGCCTTACAGAGATGGCTGAAGCTTTCTTT | CASSLTEMAEAFF | TRBJ1-1 | . | . | TRBV14
TGTGCCAGCAGCTCGACAGGGGTTAAGCAGTTCTTC | CASSSTGVKQFF | TRBJ2-1 | TRBD1 | . | TRBV9
TGTGCCAGCAGTTTATTAGCGACGGTAGATGGCTACACCTTC | CASSLLATVDGYTF | TRBJ1-2 | . | . | TRBV28
TGCGCCAGCAGCCTGATCGGGTTCCCTCACACTGAAGCTTTCTTT | CASSLIGFPHTEAFF | TRBJ1-1 | . | . | TRBV5-1
TGTGCCACCAGCCATGGACAGGGGGATGGCTACACCTTC | CATSHGQGDGYTF | TRBJ1-2 | TRBD1 | . | TRBV15
TGCAGCGTTCAAGAGGGACAGTCCTACGAGCAGTACTTC | CSVQEGQSYEQYF | TRBJ2-7 | TRBD1 | once | TRBV29-1